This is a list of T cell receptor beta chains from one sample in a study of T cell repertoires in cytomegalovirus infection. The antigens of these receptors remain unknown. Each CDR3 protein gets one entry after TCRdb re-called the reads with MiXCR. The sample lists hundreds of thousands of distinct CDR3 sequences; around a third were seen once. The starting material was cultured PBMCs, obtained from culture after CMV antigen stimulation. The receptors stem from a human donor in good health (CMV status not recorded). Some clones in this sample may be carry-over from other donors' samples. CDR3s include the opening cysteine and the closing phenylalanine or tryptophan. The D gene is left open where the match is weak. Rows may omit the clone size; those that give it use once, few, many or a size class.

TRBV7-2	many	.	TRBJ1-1	TGTGCCAGCAGCTTAGGAGGGCTCGGGGACACTGAAGCTTTCTTT	CASSLGGLGDTEAFF
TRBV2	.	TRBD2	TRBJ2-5	TGTGCCAGCAGTGAAGCGGCTAGCGGGGGGGAGACCCAGTACTTC	CASSEAASGGETQYF
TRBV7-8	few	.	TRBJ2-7	TGTGCCAGCAGCTTGTTGGCGGGTCTCCCTGAATACGAGCAGTACTTC	CASSLLAGLPEYEQYF
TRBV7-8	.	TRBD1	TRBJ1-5	TGTGCCAGCAGCTTAGACAGGGGGCTTGCTAGCAATCAGCCCCAGCATTTT	CASSLDRGLASNQPQHF
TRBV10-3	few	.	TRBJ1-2	TGTGCCATCAGTGAGGCTGGAGGGGATGGCTACACCTTC	CAISEAGGDGYTF
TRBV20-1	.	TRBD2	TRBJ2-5	TGCAGTGCTAGATCCCTAGGGTTGCGGGGGTATACCTGGGAGACCCAGTACTTC	CSARSLGLRGYTWETQYF
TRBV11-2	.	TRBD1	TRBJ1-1	TGTGCCAGCAGCTTCGGGGACAGTATGAACACTGAAGCTTTCTTT	CASSFGDSMNTEAFF
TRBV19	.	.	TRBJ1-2	TGTGCCAGTAGGGCGGCCAGGGACTTTTCTGGCTACACCTTC	CASRAARDFSGYTF
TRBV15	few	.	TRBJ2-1	TGTGCCACCAGCAGAGATCTGTACCTTTACAATGAGCAGTTCTTC	CATSRDLYLYNEQFF
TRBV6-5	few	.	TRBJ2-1	TGTGCCAGCAGTTACACCCAAGAACTCGGTGAGCAGTTCTTC	CASSYTQELGEQFF
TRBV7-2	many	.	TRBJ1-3	TGTGCCAGCAGCTTAGCGCCCCCCGGGATTGGAAACACCATATATTTT	CASSLAPPGIGNTIYF
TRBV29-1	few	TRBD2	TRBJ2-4	TGCAGCGTCTGGACTAGCGGGGGGATAGCCAAAAACATTCAGTACTTC	CSVWTSGGIAKNIQYF
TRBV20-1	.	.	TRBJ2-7	TGCAGTGCTAGTTTAGGAGACTACGAGCAGTACTTC	CSASLGDYEQYF
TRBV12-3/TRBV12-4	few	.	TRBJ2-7	TGTGCCAGCAGTTCGTCCCGGTTAGGGTTCTACGAGCAGTACTTC	CASSSSRLGFYEQYF
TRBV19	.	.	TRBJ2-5	TGTGCCAGTAGTATGGAGACCCAGTACTTC	CASSMETQYF
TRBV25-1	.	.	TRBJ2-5	TGTGCCAGCAGTAACCCTGGGGGGGGCTCTGGAGAGACCCAGTACTTC	CASSNPGGGSGETQYF
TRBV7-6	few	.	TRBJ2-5	TGTGCCAGCAGTTCGGGACACCCACAAGAGACCCAGTACTTC	CASSSGHPQETQYF
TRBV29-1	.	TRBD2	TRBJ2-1	TGCAGCGCCGCTAGCGGGAGGGCCTCCTACAATGAGCAGTTCTTC	CSAASGRASYNEQFF
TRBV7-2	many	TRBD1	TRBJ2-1	TGTGCCAGCAGCTTAGGTACAGGACAGGGTACGATTGAGCAGTTCTTC	CASSLGTGQGTIEQFF
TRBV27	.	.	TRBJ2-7	TGTGCCAGCAGTTCCTCCGGGACGGGCACCTACGAGCAGTACTTC	CASSSSGTGTYEQYF
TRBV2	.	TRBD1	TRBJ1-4	TGTGCCAGCAGCAAACCGACAGGGGGAGGTGAAAAACTGTTTTTT	CASSKPTGGGEKLFF
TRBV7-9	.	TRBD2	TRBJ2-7	TGTGCCAGCAGCCCGGGAGGTTTTGGGCGGGGGACCTACGAGCAGTACTTC	CASSPGGFGRGTYEQYF
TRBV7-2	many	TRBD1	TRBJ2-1	TGTGCCAGCAGCTTTCGAAGGGCAGGGGGATCATACAATGAGCAGTTCTTC	CASSFRRAGGSYNEQFF
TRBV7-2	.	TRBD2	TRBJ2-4	TGTGCCAGCAGCTCGGCCGGGACTAGCGGCGCGAAGTACTTC	CASSSAGTSGAKYF
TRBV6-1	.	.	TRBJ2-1	TGTGCCAGCAGTTTCGGCGGAACAATTGGCGAGCAGTTCTTC	CASSFGGTIGEQFF
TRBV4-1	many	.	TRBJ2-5	TGCGCCAGCAGCCAAGATTACCCTGGTCCCCAAGAGACCCAGTACTTC	CASSQDYPGPQETQYF
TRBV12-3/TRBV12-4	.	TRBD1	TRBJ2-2	TGTGCCAGCAGTCACACAGGGGGCGCGTCCGGGGAGCTGTTTTTT	CASSHTGGASGELFF
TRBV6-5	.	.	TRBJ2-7	TGTGCCAGCAGTTACGGGTTCGATAGGCAGGGACGATACGAGCAGTACTTC	CASSYGFDRQGRYEQYF
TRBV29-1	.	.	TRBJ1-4	TGCAGCGTTCCCGGGGGTGAAAAACTGTTTTTT	CSVPGGEKLFF
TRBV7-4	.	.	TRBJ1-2	TGTGCCAGCCAGAGGGAGACGGGATATGGCTACACCTTC	CASQRETGYGYTF
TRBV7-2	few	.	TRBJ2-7	TGTGCCAGCAGCTTCGTGGCTAGCAGAGGCTACGAGCAGTACTTC	CASSFVASRGYEQYF
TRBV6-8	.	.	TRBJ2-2	TGTGCCGCGGGGAGGGGGCCCGGGGAGCTGTTTTTT	CAAGRGPGELFF
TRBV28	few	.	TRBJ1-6	TGTGCCAGCAGTCGGGGCAGCAATTCACCCCTCCACTTT	CASSRGSNSPLHF
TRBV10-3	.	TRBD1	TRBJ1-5	TGTGCCACGATGGAGGTCGTTGGGACAGGGCCTAATCAGCCCCAGCATTTT	CATMEVVGTGPNQPQHF
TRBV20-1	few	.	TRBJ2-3	TGCAGTGCTAGGGAAAGGAGAGGACAGCGAGGCACAGATACGCAGTATTTT	CSARERRGQRGTDTQYF
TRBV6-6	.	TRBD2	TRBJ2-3	TGTGCCAGCAGCGCGACTAGCGGGGGCCAGACAGATACGCAGTATTTT	CASSATSGGQTDTQYF
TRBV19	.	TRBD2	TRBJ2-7	TGTGCCAGTAGTACCCTAGCGGGATCAACCTACGAGCAGTACTTC	CASSTLAGSTYEQYF
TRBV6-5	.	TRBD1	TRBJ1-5	TGTGCCAGCAGCCCACAGGGGGCTGTGGGATATAGCAATCAGCCCCAGCATTTT	CASSPQGAVGYSNQPQHF
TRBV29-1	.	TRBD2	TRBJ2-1	TGCAGCGTTGGAAGGACTAGCGGAATTGAGCAGTTCTTC	CSVGRTSGIEQFF
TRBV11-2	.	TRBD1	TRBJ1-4	TGTGCCAGCAGCTTAGATCGGACAGGTTGGGAAAAACTGTTTTTT	CASSLDRTGWEKLFF
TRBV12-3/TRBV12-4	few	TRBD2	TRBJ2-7	TGTGCCAGCAGTTTGAGCGGGGAGAGCTCCTACGAGCAGTACTTC	CASSLSGESSYEQYF
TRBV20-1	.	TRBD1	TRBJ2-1	TGCAGTGCTTTCCGACAGGGTGGGGTGAACAATGAGCAGTTCTTC	CSAFRQGGVNNEQFF
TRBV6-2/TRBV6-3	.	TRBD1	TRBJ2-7	TGTGCCAGCAGCCTACAGGGGAGTGTCTACGAGCAGTACTTC	CASSLQGSVYEQYF
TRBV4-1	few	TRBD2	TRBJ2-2	TGCGCCAGCAGCCGGAGGGGAGCGGGGACCGGGGAGCTGTTTTTT	CASSRRGAGTGELFF
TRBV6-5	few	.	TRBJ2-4	TGTGCCAGCAGTTTGGGGCAGCCAGCCAAAAACATTCAGTACTTC	CASSLGQPAKNIQYF
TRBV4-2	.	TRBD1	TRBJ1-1	TGTGCCAGCAGCAAAAAACAGGGGCGGGCTTTCTTT	CASSKKQGRAFF
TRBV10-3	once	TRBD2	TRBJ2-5	TGTGCCATCAGTGACTGGGGACTAGGTACAGAGACCCAGTACTTC	CAISDWGLGTETQYF
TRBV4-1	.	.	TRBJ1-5	TGCGCCAGCAGCCAAGAAATTCGGAATCAGCCCCAGCATTTT	CASSQEIRNQPQHF
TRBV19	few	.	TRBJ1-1	TGTGCCAGTAGTCAGGTCTGGGGGGGTGAAGCTTTCTTT	CASSQVWGGEAFF
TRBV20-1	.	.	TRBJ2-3	TGCAGTGCTAGCCGGCCCACTACAGATACGCAGTATTTT	CSASRPTTDTQYF
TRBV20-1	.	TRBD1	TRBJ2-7	TGCAGTGCTAGTTCGACAGGGGACTACGAGCAGTACTTC	CSASSTGDYEQYF
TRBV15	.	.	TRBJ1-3	TGTGCCACCAGCAGAGATCGAGAGAGCTCTGGAAACACCATATATTTT	CATSRDRESSGNTIYF